The clone carrying this T cell receptor beta chain was observed many times. Its antigen is still unknown. The data belong to a study of T cell repertoires in cytomegalovirus infection. For the study at large: Public TCR beta signatures marked donors with CMV infection and the matching HLA. Study results and caveats: Ex vivo responses were dominated by HLA-C-restricted CMV-specific TCR beta clonotypes. Cumulated frequencies of public TCR beta families served to identify carriers of CMV plus the relevant HLA.

The CDR3 has 16 residues. Germline V gives CDR1 SEHNR, CDR2 FQNEAQ (reference sequence). Trimming removed 5 bases at V and 0 bases at J, with 14 bases between. TCRdb independently ran MiXCR on the reads; one entry per CDR3 protein. The sample holds about 490,000 distinct CDR3 sequences, around 11% seen once. The sequence was collected from a human donor in good health (CMV status not recorded). Some clones in this sample may be carry-over from other donors' samples. V and J are TRBV7-9 and TRBJ1-3; D call uncertain. The source material was PBMCs. The CDR3, as DNA: TGTGCCAGCAGCCGGACGGCGTGGGACTCTGGAAACACCATATATTTT. This codes for CASSRTAWDSGNTIYF.